This TCR beta chain is from a study of neoadjuvant anti-PD-1 for oral cavity cancer (dated by TCRdb to about 2021). Some background on the complete study: Patients mostly received three to four biweekly doses of nivolumab at 3 mg/kg before curative-intent surgical resection. For patients who did not progress, a fourth nivolumab dose was given around day 43, followed by definitive surgical resection on days 50-56. There were about a dozen patients in the parent correlative cohort, and the response rate was around 30%. Responders were defined as patients with complete response, partial response or stable disease by RECIST 1.1; non-responders were defined as patients with progression.

As for this clone: Its antigen remains unidentified. No clone much larger than this one lies a single base away; base qualities are absent.

Looking up the germline V gene yields CDR1 ENHRY and CDR2 SYGVKD. Including the terminal cysteine and phenylalanine, the CDR3 comprises 12 residues. Of the read, only the CDR3 DNA is kept; its 36 bases are in frame from base 1. The V end loses 8 bases and the J end loses 6 bases, and a stretch of 8 bases separates them. For deep sequencing of PBMC libraries, mostly approximately 460 ng of input genomic DNA was used, and six replicates were run per sample. The immunoSEQ hsTCRbeta kit was used to prepare TCRbeta libraries according to the manufacturer's instructions. The completed libraries were mixed into a single pool at 3 nM, then sequenced with an Illumina NovaSeq 6000 S4 flow cell. Per the source publication's procedure: The immunoSEQ Analyzer was used for raw data preprocessing and quality control. The analysis was restricted to productive rearrangements, with each unique CDR3 amino acid sequence defining a clonotype. Repertoire clonality was estimated as the Gini-Simpson index, computed with the R package tcR. Student's t test was used to compare Gini indices, while Pearson correlation assessed associations with tumor size change. The clones in this table, taken by TCRdb from immuneACCESS, are in-frame only. Not every clone is retained; where verified, under half of the shortfall comes from an unresolved V gene, and the cause of the rest is unknown. V and J calls and clone size are those listed in that table; D and trimming were worked out from the DNA. In all, the sample holds some 14,000 clones, and just over 65% of those were seen once. The ten largest clones add up to roughly 2.2% of the sample.

Overall study outcomes, separate from this receptor: Higher pretreatment blood Treg/Th17 ratios correlated with both higher pretreatment blood TCRbeta clonality and lower post-treatment tumor TCRbeta clonality. Within PBMCs, T cell clonality (Gini index) was significantly higher in non-responders than responders after neoadjuvant nivolumab. The TCR analyses had only three patients in each response group, and the authors called for validation in larger cohorts.

The meaning of the sample's time point label: before neoadjuvant nivolumab. Patients had been newly diagnosed with stage II-IVA oral cavity squamous cell carcinoma, and no prior systemic or radiation treatment had been given to the patients. The cohort was made up of patients with locally advanced, HPV-negative oral cavity squamous cell carcinoma. Peripheral blood mononuclear cells were analyzed directly, without maintenance or expansion in culture. The samples were obtained from a longitudinal correlative study of a single-arm phase II trial testing neoadjuvant nivolumab in oral cavity squamous cell carcinoma. Subject-matched pre- and post-treatment PBMCs and tumors from three responders and three non-responders underwent genomic DNA-based TCRbeta sequencing. Peripheral blood mononuclear cells were drawn once before nivolumab treatment and a second time after treatment, when surgery took place. Genomic DNA was isolated from PBMCs using the Maxwell RSC DNA from Cells kit.

The starting material was PBMCs, obtained before nivolumab (anti-PD-1) treatment. The TCR originated in a person aged 40 to 85 with oral cavity squamous cell carcinoma. This chain joins TRBV10-3 to TRBJ1-6; a confident D gene designation cannot be given. The sequenced DNA: TGTGCCATCCAGAGCGGTAATTCACCCCTCCACTTT. The resulting protein is CAIQSGNSPLHF.